The 26 T cell receptor beta chains in this list originate from one sample, sequenced in a study of tumor-infiltrating lymphocytes in oesophageal squamous cell carcinoma. Each CDR3 protein gets one entry after TCRdb re-called the PCR reads with MiXCR. Among some 20,000 distinct CDR3 sequences listed, around 41% were seen once. Specimen: normal esophageal tissue next to the tumor. Receptors were obtained from a female donor with esophageal squamous cell carcinoma.

The chain recombines TRBV7-8 with TRBJ1-4; possibly TRBD1 for D (5 bases). This CDR3 comprises 13 residues. V lost 5 bases to trimming and J lost 8 bases, with 12 bases between them. Germline V gene sequence: CDR1 SGHVS, CDR2 FQNEAQ. The CDR3 is CASSPGVGEKLFF. Written as DNA, the CDR3 is TGTGCCAGCAGCCCGGGGGTAGGGGAAAAACTGTTTTTT.

This clonotype was picked up a small number of times. The chain recombines TRBV2 with TRBJ1-2, with D unclear. V lost 3 bases, J lost 4 bases, and 9 bases lay in between. Germline CDR1 reads SNHLY; CDR2 reads FYNNEI. The CDR3 consists of 13 residues. The CDR3 region is CASSEKGGYGYTF. As DNA, the CDR3 is TGTGCCAGCAGTGAGAAGGGTGGCTATGGCTACACCTTC.

This clonotype was seen ten or more times. This chain joins TRBV5-1 and TRBJ2-3, with 9 nucleotides matching TRBD1. From germline, CDR1 is SGHRS and CDR2 YFSETQ. The CDR3 totals 17 residues. The trim removed 0 bases at V and 3 bases at J, leaving 8 bases unmatched. In DNA form, the CDR3 reads TGCGCCAGCAGCTTGGGGACACAGGGGGCGAGGACAGATACGCAGTATTTT. This translates into CASSLGTQGARTDTQYF.

This clonotype has only one observation. A read error may explain this, as a much larger clone is one base away. The V gene is TRBV10-3, the J gene TRBJ2-5; 7 nucleotides match TRBD1. The tail of the sequence fits TRBJ2-1 better, so the J call may be wrong. The germline gives CDR1 ENHRY, CDR2 SYGVKD. There are 12 residues in the CDR3. CDR3 DNA: TGTGCCATCAGTGAGGCGACAGGGGAGCAGTTCTTC. Translating it yields CAISEATGEQFF.

J is TRBJ2-7 and V is TRBV5-4; TRBD1 matches at 12 bases. The CDR3 has 17 amino acids. CDR1 is SGHNT, CDR2 YYREEE, per germline (reference sequence). V dropped 4 bases and J dropped 3; count of bases not matched to a gene: 11. Here the CDR3 reads CASSPGTGGPTSYEQYF. The CDR3 nucleotides read TGTGCCAGCAGCCCGGGGACAGGGGGCCCCACGAGCTACGAGCAGTACTTC. Supplemented by reference TRBV5-4 and TRBJ2-7, the full variable domain reads ETGVTQSPTHLIKTRGQQVTLRCSSQSGHNTVSWYQQALGQGPQFIFQYYREEENGRGNFPPRFSGLQFPNYSSELNVNALELDDSALYLCASSPGTGGPTSYEQYFGPGTRLTVT.

In this sample, this clonotype turned up many times. J is TRBJ2-7 and V is TRBV6-1; D gene unclear. Germline lookup yields CDR1 MNHNS and CDR2 SASEGT. The germline V and J ends were trimmed by 6 bases and 3 bases, with 12 bases remaining between them. CDR3 length equals 13 residues. CDR3 loop: CASSTAVDYEQYF. Written as DNA, the CDR3 is TGTGCCAGCAGCACAGCCGTCGACTACGAGCAGTACTTC.

This clonotype was counted at least ten times. The chain combines TRBV6-1 with TRBJ1-4; 7 bases agree with TRBD1. The CDR3 sequence is 14 residues long. CDR1 and CDR2 (germline): MNHNS, SASEGT. Trimming removed 6 bases from V and 4 bases from J; junction bases left unmatched: 5. CDR3 region: CASRASGGNEKLFF. For the CDR3, the DNA is TGTGCCAGCAGGGCGTCAGGGGGTAATGAAAAACTGTTTTTT.

The table lists this clonotype with a few counts. The chain links TRBV7-2 to TRBJ2-3; 7 bases match TRBD2. With 4 bases clipped from V and 0 bases from J, the junction kept 4 bases outside the gene matches. This CDR3 is 15 amino acids long. Looked up from germline, CDR1 is SGHTA and CDR2 is FQGNSA. The DNA of the CDR3 is TGTGCCAGCAGCTCGAAGCGGGGCAGCACAGATACGCAGTATTTT. This gives the protein CASSSKRGSTDTQYF.

The gene calls are TRBV7-2 and TRBJ2-5; D unresolved. This CDR3 contains 12 residues. Germline V lookup: CDR1 SGHTA, CDR2 FQGNSA. Trimming pared 2 bases from V and 4 bases from J, leaving 5 bases between. CDR3 coding DNA: TGTGCCAGCAGCTTAATGAGAGAGACCCAGTACTTC. Its protein product is CASSLMRETQYF.

A word on this clonotype: One end of the junction is discordant with germline, which a read error may explain. The chain recombines TRBV20-1 with TRBJ2-3, with 9 positions matching TRBD1. The CDR3 has 12 residues. Per the germline V gene, CDR1 is DFQATT and CDR2 is SNEGSKA (reference sequence). This CDR3 is CSALQGAYEQYF. The CDR3 bases are TGCAGTGCACTACAGGGGGCCTACGAGCAGTACTTT.

The count of this clonotype is one. The chain uses TRBV6-1 and TRBJ2-3; D possibly corresponds to TRBD2 (6 bases). The J call may be in error: the DNA end matches TRBJ2-7 better. Germline V CDR1 and CDR2: MNHNS, SASEGT. The CDR3 loop spans 18 amino acids. In DNA form, the CDR3 reads TGTGCCAGCAGTGAGGGTTCCGCGGGGCGCAGCTCCTACAATGAGCAGTACTTC. It is translated as CASSEGSAGRSSYNEQYF.

Of note for this clonotype: The DNA is left out, because the CDR3 cannot be placed on it with certainty; the CDR3 is given as TCRdb lists it. V is TRBV7-3 and J is TRBJ2-6; the tabulated D call, TRBD2, remains unverified against the DNA. The CDR3 is made up of 20 amino acids, end residues included. CDR1 is SGHTA, CDR2 FQGTGA, per germline. Here the CDR3 reads CASSLNHPTSGRTRRAVLRF.

V is TRBV7-4 and J is TRBJ2-1, with TRBD2 matching over 10 bases. Looked up from germline, CDR1 is SGHVT and CDR2 is SQSDAQ. The ends lost 1 base at V and 5 bases at J; junction bases unmatched: 11. CDR3 size: 18 residues. Here the CDR3 DNA reads TGTGCCAGCAGCTTAGGAACAGCGGGAGGGCCATTCGACAATGAGCAGTTCTTC. Residues: CASSLGTAGGPFDNEQFF.

By its share, this clonotype is medium-sized. The V and J genes are TRBV6-1 and TRBJ2-1; D remains unclear. Germline lookup yields CDR1 MNHNS and CDR2 SASEGT. There are 11 residues in the CDR3. With 5 bases removed from V and 5 bases from J, the gap between germline ends came to 4 bases. CDR3 in amino acids: CASSINNEQFF. The CDR3 nucleotides read TGTGCCAGCAGTATCAACAATGAGCAGTTCTTC.

Of note for this clonotype: A read error may account for a junction end that differs from germline. CDR3 in amino acids: CASNLGTRGLADTQYF. CDR3 nucleotide sequence: TGTGCCAGCAACTTAGGGACACGGGGTCTGGCAGATACGCAGTACTTC. This chain joins TRBV7-2 and TRBJ2-3; tentative D call: TRBD1 (6 bases). The J call may be mistaken, given a closer DNA end match to TRBJ2-7. Germline CDR1 SGHTA, CDR2 FQGNSA. The CDR3 has 16 amino acids.

V is TRBV19 and J is TRBJ2-2, with 9 bases fitting TRBD1. The germline CDR1 and CDR2 sequences are LNHDA and SQIVND (reference sequence). Trimming at V came to 6 bases and at J to 4 bases, leaving 15 bases not matched to a gene. The CDR3 spans 18 residues. The CDR3 nucleotides are TGTGCCAGTAGCAACCTCCGACCGGGACAGGGACGCACCGGGGAGCTGTTTTTT. Translation gives CASSNLRPGQGRTGELFF.

Remarks on this clonotype: One junction end disagrees with the germline gene, perhaps due to a read error. The chain is built from TRBV5-3 and TRBJ1-6; 7 bases are shared with TRBD1. TRBV5-3 is known as an ORF, though its function is uncertain. The CDR3 totals 22 residues. CDR3 DNA sequence: TGTGCCAGAAGCCCCTTATTTATGACAGGGAGGACCAAAAGCTCCTATAATTCACCCCTCCACTTC. Translating gives CARSPLFMTGRTKSSYNSPLHF.

As for this clonotype: A read error may explain this, as a much larger clone is one base away. The chain combines TRBV5-6 with TRBJ2-7, with D possibly being TRBD1 or TRBD2 (6 bases each). The J call may not be correct, given that the DNA end is closer to TRBJ2-1. The CDR3 runs to 17 residues. In germline, CDR1 is SGHDT, CDR2 YYEEEE. CDR3 bases: TGTGCCAGCAGCTTTCTTGTATTAGGGGGGATGTACTACGAGCAGTTCTTC. Its protein is CASSFLVLGGMYYEQFF.

On this clonotype: A much larger clonotype is one base distant, so this may be a read error. V is TRBV27 and J is TRBJ2-5, with 8 positions matching TRBD2. V dropped 5 bases and J dropped 11; count of bases not matched to a gene: 19. The CDR3 sequence is 16 residues long. CDR1 and CDR2 (germline): MNHEY, SMNVEV (reference sequence). In DNA, the CDR3 is TGTGCCAGCAGTCTCACTAGCGGAGCACTCTACAATGAGCAGTACTTC. It is translated as CASSLTSGALYNEQYF.

As concerns this clonotype: The CDR3 ends on some other residue instead of the conserved phenylalanine or tryptophan, so this is likely a read error. Because the CDR3's place on the DNA is in doubt, the DNA is left out and the CDR3 is given as listed by TCRdb. The chain couples TRBV6-5 to TRBJ2-3; TRBD1 reflects the table's D call only, with no check against the DNA. The CDR3 comprises 16 residues, both ends counted. Germline V gene sequence: CDR1 MNHEY, CDR2 SVGAGI. The CDR3 loop is CASSDATGINEQFFGP.

In DNA, the CDR3 is TGTGCCAGCAGCCCGCAAGGGGGTGGCTACACCTTC. Protein product: CASSPQGGGYTF. The rearrangement joins TRBV7-9 to TRBJ1-2; tentatively, D is TRBD1 (6 bases). Germline V CDR1 and CDR2: SEHNR, FQNEAQ (reference sequence). The CDR3 loop spans 12 amino acids. The V and J ends lost 5 bases and 7 bases respectively, with 11 bases between them. Drawing the rest from reference TRBV7-9 and TRBJ1-2, the complete variable domain is DTGVSQNPRHKITKRGQNVTFRCDPISEHNRLYWYRQTLGQGPEFLTYFQNEAQLEKSRLLSDRFSAERPKGSFSTLEIQRTEQGDSAMYLCASSPQGGGYTFGSGTRLTVV.

This clonotype has ten or more counts. The chain uses TRBV6-6 and TRBJ2-7; D uncertain. Trimming pared 2 bases from V and 7 bases from J, leaving 12 bases between. Germline V CDR1 and CDR2: MNHNY, SVGAGI (reference sequence). The CDR3 totals 13 residues. The CDR3: CASSYGFDAEQYF. CDR3 sequence (DNA): TGTGCCAGCAGTTACGGTTTCGACGCAGAGCAGTACTTC.

The table lists this clonotype with a few counts. The rearrangement links TRBV7-3 to TRBJ2-1; no clear D gene. The closer fit of TRBJ2-5 to the DNA end suggests the J call may be wrong. The CDR3 sequence is 12 residues long. The germline V gene has CDR1 SGHTA and CDR2 FQGTGA. CDR3 bases: TGTGCCAGCAGCGTCAACAAAGAGACCCAGTACTTC. It codes for CASSVNKETQYF.

This clonotype was counted ten times or more. The chain employs TRBV19 and TRBJ1-2; 8 bases match TRBD1. The CDR3 loop spans 15 amino acids. CDR1 is LNHDA, CDR2 SQIVND, per germline (reference sequence). The ends lost 8 bases at V and 4 bases at J; junction bases unmatched: 12. CDR3: CASVIGQGEVYGYTF. CDR3 DNA sequence: TGTGCCAGTGTTATTGGACAGGGAGAGGTCTATGGCTACACCTTC.

This chain connects TRBV11-2 to TRBJ1-6; tentative D call: TRBD1 (5 bases). This CDR3 contains 14 residues. The germline V gene has CDR1 SGHAT and CDR2 FQNNGV. The germline V and J ends were trimmed by 4 bases and 5 bases, with 9 bases remaining between them. The CDR3 DNA follows: TGTGCCAGCAGCTGGACGGACAATAATTCACCCCTCCACTTT. Protein product: CASSWTDNNSPLHF.

The chain combines TRBV28 with TRBJ2-5; 7 bases map to TRBD1. The better agreement between TRBJ2-1 and the DNA end casts doubt on the J call. This CDR3 has 15 amino acids. Germline V gives CDR1 MDHEN, CDR2 SYDVKM. The CDR3 sequence: CASRGQRTSYNEQFF. DNA for the CDR3: TGTGCCAGCAGGGGACAGCGGACCTCCTACAATGAGCAGTTCTTC.